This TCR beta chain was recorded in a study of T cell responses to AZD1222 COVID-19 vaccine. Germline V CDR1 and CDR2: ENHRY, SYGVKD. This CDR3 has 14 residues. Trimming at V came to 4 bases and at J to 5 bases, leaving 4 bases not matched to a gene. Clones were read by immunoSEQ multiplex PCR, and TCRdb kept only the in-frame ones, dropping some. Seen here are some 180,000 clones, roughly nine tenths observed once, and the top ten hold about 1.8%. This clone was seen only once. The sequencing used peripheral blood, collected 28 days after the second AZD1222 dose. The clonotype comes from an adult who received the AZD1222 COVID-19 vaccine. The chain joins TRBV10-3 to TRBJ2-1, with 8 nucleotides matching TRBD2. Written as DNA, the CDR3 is TGTGCCATCAGTGCCCTAGCGGGTGACAATGAGCAGTTCTTC. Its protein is CAISALAGDNEQFF.